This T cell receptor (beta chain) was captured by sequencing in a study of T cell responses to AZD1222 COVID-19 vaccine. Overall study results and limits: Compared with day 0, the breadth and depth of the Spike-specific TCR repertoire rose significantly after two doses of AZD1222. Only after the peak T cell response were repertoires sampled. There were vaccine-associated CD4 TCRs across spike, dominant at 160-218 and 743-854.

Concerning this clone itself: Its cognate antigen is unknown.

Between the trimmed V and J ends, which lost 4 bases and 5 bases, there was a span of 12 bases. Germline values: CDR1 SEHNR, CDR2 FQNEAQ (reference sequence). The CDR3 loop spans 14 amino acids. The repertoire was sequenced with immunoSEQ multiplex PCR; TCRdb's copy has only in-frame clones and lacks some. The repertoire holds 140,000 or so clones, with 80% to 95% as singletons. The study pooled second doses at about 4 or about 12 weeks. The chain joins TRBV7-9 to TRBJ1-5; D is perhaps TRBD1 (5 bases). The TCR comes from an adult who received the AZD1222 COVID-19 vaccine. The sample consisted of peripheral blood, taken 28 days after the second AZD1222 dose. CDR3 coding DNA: TGTGCCAGCAGCTCCGGGGACCGATATCAGCCCCAGCATTTT. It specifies CASSSGDRYQPQHF.